Presented here are 23 T cell receptor beta chains from one specimen sequenced in a study of blood T cells in healthy people across ages (dated by TCRdb to between 2014 and 2017). The library was prepared using 5' RACE. Sequenced on an Illumina HiSeq 2500. A second PCR of about 7 to 12 cycles was performed with a sample-barcoded 5' primer and a J-beta primer mix. Clones were called with MiXCR by TCRdb after fastp trimmed the public reads at Q25, and only in-frame beta chains were retained. For every CDR3 protein sequence, its rows merge into one entry that carries the most common genes and DNA. Recorded for this sample are approximately 960,000 distinct CDR3 sequences; just under 30% of them occurred a single time. Roughly 10% of the sample rests with the top ten. The same specimen was also included in a second study, on T cells of mothers and their children.

Sequencing was carried out using blood. These receptors all come from a woman aged 40 to 49 in good health.

This clonotype appeared once. The CDR3 bases are TGTGCCAGCAGTTTCCGGGGGGGGGGAGATACGCAGTATTTT. It codes for CASSFRGGGDTQYF. This chain joins TRBV12-3 or TRBV12-4 and TRBJ2-3; TRBD2 agrees at 8 bases. J gave up 5 bases and V 3 bases, and 4 bases lay outside the gene matches. The CDR3 contains 14 residues.

The chain has TRBV6-5 and TRBJ1-5; 8 bases are a match to TRBD1. V was pared by 4 bases and J by 7 bases, with 12 bases of the junction left unmatched. The germline gives CDR1 MNHEY, CDR2 SVGAGI. The CDR3 totals 16 residues. CDR3 nucleotide sequence: TGTGCCAGCAGTTCCCGGACAGGGTATGACAACCAGCCCCAGCATTTT. Translating gives CASSSRTGYDNQPQHF.

The chain carries TRBV4-1 and TRBJ2-4; D is unclear. The CDR3 is made up of 16 amino acids. V gave up 1 base and J gave up 0 bases, with 10 bases separating them. CDR1 is MGHRA and CDR2 is YSYEKL in the germline V gene. CDR3 region: CASSQVGNLAKNIQYF. Here the CDR3 DNA reads TGCGCCAGCAGCCAAGTTGGAAACTTAGCCAAAAACATTCAGTACTTC.

This clonotype was picked up one time. CDR3 sequence (DNA): TGTGCCAGCAGCAACTACCTAGCGGGAGCCGAGCAGTTCTTC. Amino acid sequence: CASSNYLAGAEQFF. The chain links TRBV7-9 to TRBJ2-1; 10 nucleotides agree with TRBD2. CDR1 SEHNR and CDR2 FQNEAQ come from the germline V gene (reference sequence). The CDR3 sequence is 14 residues long. Trimming removed 5 bases from V and 10 bases from J; junction bases left unmatched: 8.

The rearrangement uses TRBV30 and TRBJ2-2, with D hard to call. V gave up 0 bases and J gave up 6 bases, with 8 bases separating them. This CDR3 has 13 residues. Germline V gene sequence: CDR1 GTSNPN, CDR2 SVGIG (reference sequence). The CDR3 loop reads CAWSVDIAGELFF. The CDR3 nucleotides read TGTGCCTGGAGTGTAGACATAGCCGGGGAGCTGTTTTTT.

This clonotype was detected ten times or more. The J gene is TRBJ2-7, the V gene TRBV5-1, with a possible D match to TRBD1 (6 bases). Trimming cost V 0 bases and J 2 bases, with 15 bases left between them. The CDR3 is made up of 16 amino acids. The V gene's germline CDR1 is SGHRS and CDR2 YFSETQ. In nucleotides, the CDR3 is TGCGCCAGCAGCTTGGGCCCCAGGGGAATCACCTACGAGCAGTACTTC. It is translated as CASSLGPRGITYEQYF. Complete variable domain (other parts from reference TRBV5-1 and TRBJ2-7): KAGVTQTPRYLIKTRGQQVTLSCSPISGHRSVSWYQQTPGQGLQFLFEYFSETQRNKGNFPGRFSGRQFSNSRSEMNVSTLELGDSALYLCASSLGPRGITYEQYFGPGTRLTVT.

The sample holds many counts of this clonotype. The chain combines TRBV28 with TRBJ2-5; the match to TRBD2 covers 10 bases. CDR1 is MDHEN, CDR2 SYDVKM, per germline. Losses at the gene ends were 3 bases for V and 3 bases for J; bases not matched to a gene: 10. The CDR3 is made up of 17 amino acids. Here the CDR3 reads CASSFKFLAGEKETQYF. For the CDR3, the DNA is TGTGCCAGCAGTTTCAAATTCCTAGCGGGGGAGAAAGAGACCCAGTACTTC.

V is TRBV6-6 and J is TRBJ2-5, with TRBD2 identical over 12 bases. There are 17 residues in the CDR3. Trimming removed 5 bases from V and 11 bases from J; junction bases left unmatched: 18. Germline V lookup: CDR1 MNHNY, CDR2 SVGAGI (reference sequence). The CDR3 DNA follows: TGTGCCAGCAGTAACACCGGACTAGCGGGGTACTACAATGAGCAGTACTTC. It yields the protein CASSNTGLAGYYNEQYF.

The chain has TRBV9 and TRBJ2-1, with 9 nucleotides matching TRBD2. The CDR3 is made up of 18 amino acids. J lost 4 bases, V lost 0 bases, and 11 bases had no gene match. Germline V gene sequence: CDR1 SGDLS, CDR2 YYNGEE. This chain's CDR3 is CASSVEGGLAGTYNEQFF. CDR3 DNA sequence: TGTGCCAGCAGCGTAGAGGGGGGGCTAGCGGGGACTTACAATGAGCAGTTCTTC.

This clonotype was seen more than once but under ten times. This clone may be a read error of a much larger clone one base away. The rearrangement uses TRBV6-6 and TRBJ2-3; 10 bases are shared with TRBD2. The CDR3 is 14 residues long. V trimming: 2 bases; J trimming: 5 bases; junction bases outside the gene matches: 1. The germline CDR1 and CDR2 sequences are MNHNY and SVGAGI (reference sequence). Here the CDR3 DNA reads TGTGCCAGCAGTTACGGGACTAGCGAAGATACGCAGTATTTT. This translates into CASSYGTSEDTQYF.

The chain has TRBV7-3 and TRBJ1-2, with a possible D match to TRBD1 (5 bases). CDR1 SGHTA and CDR2 FQGTGA come from the germline V gene. The CDR3 consists of 14 residues. Trimming took 2 bases from V and 12 from J, leaving 19 bases between them. CDR3 in DNA: TGTGCCAGCAGCTTACTCCCGGGGGACTATGGTCACACCTTC. Its protein is CASSLLPGDYGHTF.

The chain carries TRBV7-9 and TRBJ1-1; D remains ambiguous. This CDR3 contains 14 residues. The V end lost 2 bases, the J end lost 1 base, and 8 bases lay between the germline ends. Germline CDR1 SEHNR, CDR2 FQNEAQ (reference sequence). DNA of the CDR3: TGTGCCAGCAGCTTAACCGTCGGGAACACTGAAGCTTTCTTT. This gives the protein CASSLTVGNTEAFF.

This chain connects TRBV27 to TRBJ2-4; a possible D gene is TRBD2 (7 bases). Between the trimmed V and J ends, which lost 2 bases and 7 bases, there was a span of 12 bases. This CDR3 region has 14 residues. Germline V CDR1 and CDR2: MNHEY, SMNVEV (reference sequence). The CDR3 loop is CASSLGGASNIQYF. Written as DNA, the CDR3 is TGTGCCAGCAGTTTAGGGGGGGCGTCGAACATTCAGTACTTC.

This clonotype occurred a few times. One base away lies a much larger clone, so this may be a sequencing read error. The V gene is TRBV12-3 or TRBV12-4, the J gene TRBJ2-3; D call uncertain. Trimming pared 6 bases from V and 8 bases from J, leaving 12 bases between. CDR3 length: 12 amino acids. The CDR3 nucleotides read TGTGCCAGCAGCGTGCGCGCAGGTACGCAGTATTTT. Translated: CASSVRAGTQYF.

The table lists this clonotype with a few counts. The junction departs from the called germline gene at one end, perhaps through a read error. V and J are TRBV7-9 and TRBJ2-6, with D perhaps matching TRBD2 (6 bases). The CDR3 runs to 17 residues. Germline V gene data show CDR1 as SEHNR and CDR2 as FQNEAQ (reference sequence). CDR3 protein: CASSSWRDRRKANVRTF. The CDR3 DNA follows: TGTGCCAGCAGCTCGTGGAGGGACCGCCGCAAGGCCAACGTCCGGACTTTC.

The genes are TRBV28 and TRBJ2-3, with 9 bases matching TRBD2. The V segment lost 5 bases and the J segment 5 bases; nucleotides outside the gene matches: 11. The germline gives CDR1 MDHEN, CDR2 SYDVKM. The CDR3 is made up of 16 amino acids. CDR3 in amino acids: CASSLDRGGAGDTQYF. The CDR3 region has the DNA TGTGCCAGCAGTCTCGATCGCGGGGGGGCGGGAGATACGCAGTATTTT.

CDR3 nucleotides: TGCGCCAGCAGCTTGGGTTGGGGACAGCTAAATTCACCCCTCCACTTT. Translating it yields CASSLGWGQLNSPLHF. The chain is built from TRBV5-1 and TRBJ1-6, with 7 bases aligning to TRBD1. This CDR3 has 16 amino acids. The J segment lost 7 bases and the V segment lost 0 bases, leaving 7 bases of the junction unmatched. Per the germline V gene, CDR1 is SGHRS and CDR2 is YFSETQ.

This clonotype was seen a few times. This chain uses TRBV27 with TRBJ2-3, with 7 bases identical to TRBD2. V trimming: 7 bases; J trimming: 0 bases; junction bases outside the gene matches: 10. The length of the CDR3 is 16 residues. The germline V gene encodes CDR1 MNHEY and CDR2 SMNVEV (reference sequence). CDR3: CASIQSGGPSTDTQYF. CDR3 sequence (DNA): TGTGCCAGCATACAATCGGGGGGACCTAGCACAGATACGCAGTATTTT.

In this sample, this clonotype turned up many times. The genes are TRBV20-1 and TRBJ1-2; D not resolved. V shed 0 bases and J shed 4 bases, with 12 bases lying between them. Germline V CDR1 and CDR2: DFQATT, SNEGSKA (reference sequence). This CDR3 has 14 amino acids. CDR3 in DNA: TGCAGTGCTAGAGATGCCGCGAGAGCCTATGGCTACACCTTC. Protein product: CSARDAARAYGYTF.

This clonotype was seen repeatedly, ten times or more. The CDR3 DNA reads as TGCGCCAGCAGCCAAGACTTTAGCGAGACCCAGTACTTC. Translating gives CASSQDFSETQYF. The rearrangement uses TRBV4-1 and TRBJ2-5; no clear D. Between the trimmed V and J ends, which lost 0 bases and 5 bases, there was a span of 7 bases. CDR1 is MGHRA and CDR2 is YSYEKL in the germline V gene. This CDR3 has 13 amino acids.

V usage is TRBV7-2 and J usage is TRBJ1-2, with 8 bases aligning to TRBD1. The CDR3 spans 15 residues. V was pared by 5 bases and J by 4 bases, with 9 bases of the junction left unmatched. CDR1 is SGHTA and CDR2 is FQGNSA in the germline V gene. For the CDR3, the DNA is TGTGCCAGCAGCCCCGGACTCGACAGGGGCTATGGCTACACCTTC. Amino acids: CASSPGLDRGYGYTF.

About this clonotype: Just one base apart from a much larger clone, this may be a read error. The chain uses TRBV12-3 or TRBV12-4 and TRBJ2-7; 7 bases match TRBD1. The CDR3 contains 14 residues. The CDR3, as DNA: TGTGCCCGCAGAGCAGGGGGTGTAGTTGGCGAGCAGTACTTC. Protein product: CARRAGGVVGEQYF.

This chain uses TRBV27 with TRBJ2-3; the D gene is possibly TRBD2 (6 bases). Looked up from germline, CDR1 is MNHEY and CDR2 is SMNVEV (reference sequence). There are 14 residues in the CDR3. Trimming removed 2 bases from V and 6 bases from J, with 12 bases in between. The CDR3 loop is CASSLRLAIDTQYF. The CDR3 DNA sequence: TGTGCCAGCAGTTTACGGCTAGCGATTGATACGCAGTATTTT.